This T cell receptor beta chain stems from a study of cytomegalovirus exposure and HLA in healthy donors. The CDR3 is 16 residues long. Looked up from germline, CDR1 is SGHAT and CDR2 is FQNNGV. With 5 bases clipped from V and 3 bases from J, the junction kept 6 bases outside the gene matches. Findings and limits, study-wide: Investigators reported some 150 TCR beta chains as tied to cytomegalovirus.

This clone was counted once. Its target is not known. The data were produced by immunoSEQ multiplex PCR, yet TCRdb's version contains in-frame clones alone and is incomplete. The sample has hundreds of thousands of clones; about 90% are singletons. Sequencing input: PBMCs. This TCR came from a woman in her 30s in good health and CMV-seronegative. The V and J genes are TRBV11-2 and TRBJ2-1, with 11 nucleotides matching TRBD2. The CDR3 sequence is CASSQNGLAGYNEQFF. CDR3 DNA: TGTGCCAGCAGCCAAAACGGACTAGCGGGCTACAATGAGCAGTTCTTC.